This TCR beta chain was identified in a study of cytomegalovirus exposure and HLA in healthy donors. Findings and caveats of the study: Presence/absence comparisons presumed near-even sequencing depth among donors. For TCR beta chains, V- and J-gene trimming was later linked to a missense DCLRE1C variant.

Regarding this clone: Its antigen is undetermined.

This CDR3 has 13 residues. With 6 bases clipped from V and 3 bases from J, the junction kept 4 bases outside the gene matches. Germline CDR1 reads SGHNT; CDR2 reads YENEEA. Though probably carrying unrecorded immune exposures, donors were nominally healthy at sampling. PCR used 60 Vbeta primers and 13 Jbeta primers. Produced via immunoSEQ multiplex PCR; TCRdb's table is partial and in-frame only. Among about 130,000 clones listed, roughly 80% were seen once. The clonotype was recovered from a man between 18 and 35 years old in good health and CMV-seropositive. This chain connects TRBV11-3 to TRBJ1-1; 7 bases align to TRBD1. The sequenced sample consisted of PBMCs. The DNA of the CDR3 is TGTGCCAGCAGTGACAGGGAGGACACTGAAGCTTTCTTT. Encoded protein: CASSDREDTEAFF.